Presented here are 10 T cell receptor beta chains from one specimen sequenced in a study of OX40 agonist ivuxolimab in advanced cancers. Clones were read by immunoSEQ multiplex PCR, and TCRdb kept only the in-frame ones, dropping some. The repertoire holds tens of thousands of clones, roughly 80% seen once, with over 4% in the top ten. The input for sequencing was CD4+ or CD8+ T cells sorted from blood, taken in a trial of the OX40 agonist ivuxolimab. These receptors all come from an adult with an advanced solid tumor such as melanoma, head and neck, liver or kidney cancer.

J is TRBJ2-3 and V is TRBV4-1, with D possibly matching TRBD2 (5 bases). Trimming cost V 5 bases and J 5 bases, with 17 bases left between them. CDR1 is MGHRA and CDR2 is YSYEKL in the germline V gene. This CDR3 spans 15 amino acids. DNA for the CDR3: TGCGCCAGCAGCTCCGGGCCCTCGGCGGGAGATACGCAGTATTTT. Translating gives CASSSGPSAGDTQYF.

The chain employs TRBV19 and TRBJ2-1; TRBD2 aligns across 11 bases. This CDR3 is 18 amino acids long. With 6 bases clipped from V and 6 bases from J, the junction kept 16 bases outside the gene matches. Germline assignment: CDR1 LNHDA and CDR2 SQIVND (reference sequence). The CDR3 is CASSFTLPVAGGINEQFF. The CDR3 coding sequence is TGTGCCAGTAGCTTTACCCTCCCTGTAGCGGGAGGGATCAATGAGCAGTTCTTC.

The CDR3 protein is CASSLAGNTEAFF. The CDR3 nucleotides read TGTGCCAGCAGCTTAGCAGGGAACACTGAAGCTTTCTTT. V gene TRBV7-9 combines with J gene TRBJ1-1; D is unresolved. The CDR3 has 13 amino acids. Per the germline V gene, CDR1 is SEHNR and CDR2 is FQNEAQ (reference sequence). V shed 0 bases and J shed 1 base, with 3 bases lying between them.

This chain links TRBV11-2 with TRBJ2-7; either TRBD1 or TRBD2 may supply D (6 bases each). There are 13 residues in the CDR3. Germline assignment: CDR1 SGHAT and CDR2 FQNNGV. Trimming stripped 6 bases from V and 6 bases from J, with 15 bases between. The CDR3 DNA sequence: TGTGCCAGCAGACGCGTCGGGGGCGGCGAGCAGTACTTC. Translation: CASRRVGGGEQYF.

The chain couples TRBV7-2 to TRBJ2-4, with 7 bases that match TRBD1. The CDR3 loop spans 13 amino acids. V shed 5 bases, J shed 14 bases, and the junction held 12 bases outside the gene matches. The germline V gene encodes CDR1 SGHTA and CDR2 FQGNSA. The CDR3 region is CASSIIWDRGKYF. CDR3 in DNA: TGTGCCAGCAGCATCATTTGGGACAGAGGCAAGTACTTC. Full variable domain (rest looked up from reference TRBV7-2 and TRBJ2-4): GAGVSQSPSNKVTEKGKDVELRCDPISGHTALYWYRQSLGQGLEFLIYFQGNSAPDKSGLPSDRFSAERTGGSVSTLTIQRTQQEDSAVYLCASSIIWDRGKYFGAGTRLSVL.

This chain links TRBV20-1 with TRBJ2-1; no clear D gene. This CDR3 is built from 10 residues. V lost 1 base to trimming and J lost 12 bases, with 7 bases between them. Germline V gene lookup returns CDR1 DFQATT and CDR2 SNEGSKA (reference sequence). CDR3 in amino acids: CSARAIGQFF. The CDR3 DNA follows: TGCAGTGCTAGAGCTATCGGGCAGTTCTTC.

CDR3 residues: CASSQLGSNQPQHF. DNA for the CDR3: TGTGCCAGCAGCCAACTTGGGAGCAATCAGCCCCAGCATTTT. The chain employs TRBV4-2 and TRBJ1-5; no definite D call. Looked up from germline, CDR1 is LGHNA and CDR2 is YNFKEQ. V was clipped by 2 bases and J by 1 base, with 6 bases between them. The CDR3 is 14 amino acids.

This clone was counted only a few times. The chain links TRBV9 to TRBJ1-2; 7 nucleotides match TRBD1. This CDR3 has 15 amino acids. V lost 0 bases, J lost 6 bases, and 8 bases stayed unmatched. CDR1 and CDR2 from the germline V gene are SGDLS and YYNGEE. CDR3 loop: CASSVDVRGMDGYTF. In DNA form, the CDR3 reads TGTGCCAGCAGCGTAGACGTCAGGGGGATGGATGGCTACACCTTC.

The chain combines TRBV30 with TRBJ1-5; 9 bases are a match to TRBD1. CDR1 and CDR2 (germline): GTSNPN, SVGIG (reference sequence). The CDR3 contains 14 residues. V was pared by 4 bases and J by 5 bases, with 6 bases of the junction left unmatched. CDR3 DNA: TGTGCCTGGACTGGACAGGGGACCCATCAGCCCCAGCATTTT. Its translation: CAWTGQGTHQPQHF.

The CDR3 sequence is CASSLWTAQETQYF. The CDR3 bases are TGTGCCAGCAGCTTGTGGACAGCACAAGAGACCCAGTACTTC. J is TRBJ2-5 and V is TRBV5-4, with a possible D match to TRBD1 (6 bases). Germline V gene lookup returns CDR1 SGHNT and CDR2 YYREEE (reference sequence). V lost 1 base and J 2 bases, leaving 9 bases between the germline ends. This CDR3 is 14 amino acids long.